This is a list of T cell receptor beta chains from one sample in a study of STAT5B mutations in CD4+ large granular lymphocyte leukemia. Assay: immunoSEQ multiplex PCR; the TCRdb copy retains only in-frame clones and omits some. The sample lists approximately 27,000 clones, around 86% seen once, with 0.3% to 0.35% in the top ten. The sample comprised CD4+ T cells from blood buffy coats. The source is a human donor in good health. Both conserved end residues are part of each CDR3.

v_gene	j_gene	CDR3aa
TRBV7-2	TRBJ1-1	CASSLGYRTEAFF
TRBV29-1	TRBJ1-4	CSVAWGSNEKLFF
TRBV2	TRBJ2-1	CASRETGIDNEQFF
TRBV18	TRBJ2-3	CASSPSVLAASSTQYF
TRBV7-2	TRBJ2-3	CASSSLRDRGADTQYF
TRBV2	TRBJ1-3	CASSPIGGQGNTIYF
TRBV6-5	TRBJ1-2	CASSYRPLDGYTF
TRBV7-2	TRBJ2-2	CASSLGLGGAGTGELFF
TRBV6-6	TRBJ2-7	CASSTITGALEQYF
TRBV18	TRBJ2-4	CASSAGQGQNIQYF
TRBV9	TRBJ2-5	CASSVRPDYQETQYF
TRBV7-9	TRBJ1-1	CASSLGTGGVRPEAFF
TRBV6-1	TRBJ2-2	CASSEGFHTGELFF
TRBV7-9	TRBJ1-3	CASSGLGGDRSGNTIYF
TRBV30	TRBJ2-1	CAWSVGLGGGNEQFF
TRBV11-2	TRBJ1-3	CASSLANSGNTIYF
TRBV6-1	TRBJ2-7	CASSGGNYEQYF
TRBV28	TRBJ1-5	CASSQRNQPQHF
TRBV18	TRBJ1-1	CASSPSQNTEAFF
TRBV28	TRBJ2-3	CASSAGLAGGSLTDTQYF
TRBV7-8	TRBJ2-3	CASSLSQGTDTQYF
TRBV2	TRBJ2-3	CASNDRFDTQYF
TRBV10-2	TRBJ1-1	CASSEGQGRAFF
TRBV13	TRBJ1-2	CASSWRGKLYYGYTF
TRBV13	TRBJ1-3	CASSRRAGLSGNTIYF
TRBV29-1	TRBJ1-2	CSVAGTGANYGYTF
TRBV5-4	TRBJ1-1	CASSFWGVTEAFF
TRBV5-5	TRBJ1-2	CASSLPGGGIVYGYTF
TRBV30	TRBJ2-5	CAWWDRVGSQYF
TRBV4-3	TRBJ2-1	CASSQGFNNEQFF
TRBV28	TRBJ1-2	CASSHRTETGYGYTF
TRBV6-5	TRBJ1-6	CASSYDRSTYNSPLHF
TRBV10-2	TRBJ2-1	CASSEFRTSSYNEQFF
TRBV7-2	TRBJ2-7	CASSLVGQSTFYEQYF
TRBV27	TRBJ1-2	CATWNYGYTF
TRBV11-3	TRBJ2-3	CASSLVWTSGTDTQYF
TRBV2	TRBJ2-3	CASLLAGAVDTQYF
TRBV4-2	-	CASSESSGTHEQYF
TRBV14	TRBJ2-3	CASSQRTSTDTQYF
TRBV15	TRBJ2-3	CATSREGDLRGVTQYF
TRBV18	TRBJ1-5	CASSLSSNQPQHF
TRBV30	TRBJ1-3	CAWSVIRFQGSSVGNTIYF